The 3 T cell receptor beta chains given below trace back to one sample, sequenced in a study of T cell repertoires in cytomegalovirus infection. The antigens of these receptors remain unknown. TCRdb re-derived calls from the reads in MiXCR, one entry per CDR3 protein. This repertoire shows about a million distinct CDR3 sequences, approximately 32% found once; its top ten account for under 15%. The source material was cultured CD8+ T cells from PBMCs, sampled from culture after CMV antigen stimulation. The receptors stem from a human donor in good health (CMV status not recorded). Some clones in this sample may be carry-over from other donors' samples.

The chain recombines TRBV9 with TRBJ2-3; perhaps TRBD2 as D (7 bases). The germline V gene encodes CDR1 SGDLS and CDR2 YYNGEE. V lost 0 bases and J 3 bases, leaving 17 bases between the germline ends. The CDR3 sequence is 17 residues long. The CDR3 bases are TGTGCCAGCAGCGTAGTTCCATCCGGGGGGCCGACAGATACGCAGTATTTT. As protein: CASSVVPSGGPTDTQYF.

This clonotype was seen only a few times. The chain joins TRBV5-4 to TRBJ1-3; perhaps TRBD1 as D (6 bases). V dropped 4 bases and J dropped 0 bases, with 14 bases sitting between them. Germline lookup yields CDR1 SGHNT and CDR2 YYREEE (reference sequence). This CDR3 is built from 16 residues. Here the CDR3 reads CASSRWTESSGNTIYF. CDR3 DNA sequence: TGTGCCAGCAGCCGTTGGACAGAGAGCTCTGGAAACACCATATATTTT. The variable domain in full, completed from reference TRBV5-4 and TRBJ1-3, reads ETGVTQSPTHLIKTRGQQVTLRCSSQSGHNTVSWYQQALGQGPQFIFQYYREEENGRGNFPPRFSGLQFPNYSSELNVNALELDDSALYLCASSRWTESSGNTIYFGEGSWLTVV.

The chain is built from TRBV12-3 or TRBV12-4 and TRBJ2-7; D uncertain. The CDR3 spans 12 residues. Trimming shortened V by 3 bases and J by 5 bases, and 8 bases separated the two germline ends. The CDR3 reads CASSFSPHEQYF. The CDR3 DNA follows: TGTGCCAGCAGTTTTTCCCCCCACGAGCAGTACTTC.